Described below is a single T cell receptor beta chain sequence and its context. Its antigen is undetermined. Grafts had their tissue processed, releasing intraepithelial and lamina propria lymphocytes. This sample was included in a study of graft-versus-host responses after intestinal transplantation. Study context: Those transplanted obtained multivisceral, liver-intestinal, or isolated intestinal grafts. Anti-thymocyte globulin was used for induction in all recipients, who then took tacrolimus and steroids for two to four years.

The CDR3 extends over 13 amino acids. The germline V gene has CDR1 SGHNT and CDR2 YENEEA. The V and J ends lost 5 bases and 3 bases, in that order; junction bases with no gene match: 1. Data came from immunoSEQ multiplex PCR; TCRdb stores just in-frame clones and leaves some out. Among around 8,100 clones listed, roughly 80% were seen once. Study results and limitations: Some GvH clones were seen earlier in gut or blood, suggesting intestinal origin. Early post-transplant HvG declines showed an association with peak circulating GvH clone levels.

The V call is TRBV11-3, the J call TRBJ2-7; 10 bases are shared with TRBD2. Sequencing was performed on ileum tissue, taken about 130 days after transplant. The receptor's source is a human patient who received an intestinal transplant, so some T cells may come from the graft donor. The CDR3 is CASSRTSGYEQYF. CDR3 DNA: TGTGCCAGCAGCCGGACTAGCGGCTACGAGCAGTACTTC.